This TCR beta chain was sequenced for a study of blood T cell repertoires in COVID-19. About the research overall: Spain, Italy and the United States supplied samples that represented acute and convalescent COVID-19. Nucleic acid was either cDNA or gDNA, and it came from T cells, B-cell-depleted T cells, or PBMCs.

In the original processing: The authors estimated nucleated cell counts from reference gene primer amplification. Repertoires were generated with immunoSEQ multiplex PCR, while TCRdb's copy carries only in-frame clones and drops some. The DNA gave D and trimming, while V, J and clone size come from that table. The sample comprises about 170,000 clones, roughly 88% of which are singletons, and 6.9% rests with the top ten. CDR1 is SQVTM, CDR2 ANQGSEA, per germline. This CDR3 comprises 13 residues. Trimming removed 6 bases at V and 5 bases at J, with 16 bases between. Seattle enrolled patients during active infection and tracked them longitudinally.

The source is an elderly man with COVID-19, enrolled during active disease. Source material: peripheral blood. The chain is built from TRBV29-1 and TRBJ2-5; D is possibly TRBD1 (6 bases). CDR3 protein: CSVGRTVGETQYF. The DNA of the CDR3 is TGCAGCGTGGGTAGGACAGTGGGCGAGACCCAGTACTTC.